The text below deals with one TCR beta chain. Its target is not known. Other DNA variants within this sample encode the same CDR3. Negatively enriched CD4+ T cells were divided by CD45RA into naive and memory. Method: immunoSEQ multiplex PCR; TCRdb's copy keeps in-frame clones and lacks some. The data contain some 2.4 million clones, 80% to 95% of them seen just once; the ten biggest clones take up 0.36%. The data originate from a study of shared clonotypes between healthy human individuals. Study-level points and caveats: Sharing of clonotypes among donors was expected to vary with sequencing depth.

J was trimmed by 4 bases and V by 3 bases; bases with no gene match: 2. The CDR3 consists of 14 residues. Germline V CDR1 and CDR2: SGHDT, YYEEEE. The sequenced sample consisted of naive CD4+ T cells from PBMCs. The subset here: CD45RA+ positively selected. The TCR was taken from a man between 18 and 35 years old in good health. Some clones in this sample may be carry-over from other donors' samples. The chain has TRBV5-6 and TRBJ2-5; 11 positions agree with TRBD1. CDR3 sequence reads: CASSSGQGGETQYF. DNA for the CDR3: TGTGCCAGCAGCTCGGGACAGGGGGGAGAGACCCAGTACTTC.